The 30 T cell receptor beta chains below all came from one sample that was sequenced in a study of Tregs in tolerant kidney transplant recipients. Sequencing was performed with immunoSEQ multiplex PCR; in TCRdb, only in-frame clones are kept and a portion is missing. The sample shows some 68,000 clones, 65% to 85% of them seen only once. Sequences were obtained from CD4+ T cells from blood. Every receptor here comes from a human donor in good health.

The chain is built from TRBV5-1 and TRBJ1-5; D gene ambiguous. From germline, CDR1 is SGHRS and CDR2 YFSETQ. Trimming cost V 4 bases and J 10 bases, with 18 bases left between them. The CDR3 is 14 amino acids. CDR3 residues: CASSPQDGLQPQHF. The CDR3 DNA reads as TGCGCCAGCAGCCCCCAGGACGGGCTCCAACCCCAGCATTTT.

V is TRBV6-1 and J is TRBJ1-3; TRBD1 is a possible D gene (6 bases). Germline values: CDR1 MNHNS, CDR2 SASEGT. The CDR3 spans 14 residues. Trimming shortened V by 2 bases and J by 2 bases, and 7 bases separated the two germline ends. The CDR3 region is CASSENRAGNTIYF. The CDR3 DNA reads as TGTGCCAGCAGTGAAAACAGGGCTGGAAACACCATATATTTT.

The chain employs TRBV18 and TRBJ2-7; 7 nucleotides line up with TRBD1. The CDR3 is made up of 14 amino acids. With V trimmed by 2 bases and J by 5 bases, 6 bases remained unmatched. Germline V gene sequence: CDR1 KGHSH, CDR2 LQKENI. CDR3 residues: CASSPGQAINEQYF. Here the CDR3 DNA reads TGTGCCAGCTCACCAGGACAGGCTATAAACGAGCAGTACTTC.

The J gene is TRBJ1-5, the V gene TRBV6-5; 8 bases are a match to TRBD1. Germline V gene sequence: CDR1 MNHEY, CDR2 SVGAGI. The CDR3 has 12 residues. The J segment lost 6 bases and the V segment lost 10 bases, leaving 5 bases of the junction unmatched. The CDR3 bases are TGTGCCACCGGGACAGGCTTTCAGCCCCAGCATTTT. Protein sequence: CATGTGFQPQHF.

This clone was seen once. The rearrangement links TRBV29-1 to TRBJ1-1, with D possibly TRBD1 on 6 matching bases. This CDR3 spans 13 amino acids. V gave up 4 bases and J gave up 5 bases, with 14 bases separating them. Looked up from germline, CDR1 is SQVTM and CDR2 is ANQGSEA. CDR3 coding DNA: TGCAGCGTTGTGGGGCAGGGGTGGACTGAAGCTTTCTTT. It is translated as CSVVGQGWTEAFF.

This clone was counted a few times. This chain joins TRBV4-1 and TRBJ1-5; no definite D call. This CDR3 contains 13 residues. Germline-derived CDR1 and CDR2 are MGHRA and YSYEKL. V was trimmed by 1 base and J by 6 bases, leaving 7 bases between them. The CDR3 sequence: CASSQVAIQPQHF. CDR3 in DNA: TGCGCCAGCAGCCAAGTTGCTATTCAGCCCCAGCATTTT.

The rearrangement links TRBV5-4 to TRBJ2-1, with 8 positions matching TRBD2. This CDR3 spans 15 amino acids. After removal of 1 base from V and 5 bases from J, the junction contained 5 bases not matched to a gene. Germline assignment: CDR1 SGHNT and CDR2 YYREEE (reference sequence). Here the CDR3 DNA reads TGTGCCAGCAGCTTGAAACGGGGGGGTAACAATGAGCAGTTCTTC. Its translation is CASSLKRGGNNEQFF.

This chain uses TRBV6-1 with TRBJ2-4; D not resolved. With 6 bases removed from V and 0 bases from J, the gap between germline ends came to 12 bases. Per the germline V gene, CDR1 is MNHNS and CDR2 is SASEGT. This CDR3 contains 15 residues. CDR3 bases: TGTGCCAGCAGCGCGTCAGGCGGAGCCAAAAACATTCAGTACTTC. It is translated as CASSASGGAKNIQYF.

This chain links TRBV28 with TRBJ1-5; D might be TRBD1 (6 bases). Germline V gene lookup returns CDR1 MDHEN and CDR2 SYDVKM. CDR3 size: 17 residues. V was trimmed by 4 bases and J by 4 bases, leaving 20 bases between them. The DNA of the CDR3 is TGTGCCAGCAGTTCGCGAGGGGGGCTAGGGACTAATCAGCCCCAGCATTTT. Its translation is CASSSRGGLGTNQPQHF. The full variable domain, completed using reference TRBV28 and TRBJ1-5, is DVKVTQSSRYLVKRTGEKVFLECVQDMDHENMFWYRQDPGLGLRLIYFSYDVKMKEKGDIPEGYSVSREKKERFSLILESASTNQTSMYLCASSSRGGLGTNQPQHFGDGTRLSIL.

This chain joins TRBV7-9 and TRBJ1-1, with TRBD1 identical over 7 bases. This CDR3 region has 14 residues. Unmatched junction bases numbered 11, after V lost 3 bases and J lost 10 bases. CDR1 SEHNR and CDR2 FQNEAQ come from the germline V gene (reference sequence). This CDR3 is CASSFTGTASGAFF. The CDR3 DNA follows: TGTGCCAGCAGCTTTACCGGGACAGCCTCCGGAGCTTTCTTT.

The chain uses TRBV27 and TRBJ2-6; 7 bases are shared with TRBD2. Germline V gene sequence: CDR1 MNHEY, CDR2 SMNVEV (reference sequence). V shed 6 bases, J shed 1 base, and the junction held 9 bases outside the gene matches. This CDR3 is built from 17 residues. The CDR3 here is CASSGGRGRSGANVLTF. DNA for the CDR3: TGTGCCAGCAGCGGGGGGAGGGGCAGATCTGGGGCCAACGTCCTGACTTTC. Combining the CDR3 with reference TRBV27 and TRBJ2-6 gives the whole variable domain EAQVTQNPRYLITVTGKKLTVTCSQNMNHEYMSWYRQDPGLGLRQIYYSMNVEVTDKGDVPEGYKVSRKEKRNFPLILESPSPNQTSLYFCASSGGRGRSGANVLTFGAGSRLTVL.

The chain employs TRBV2 and TRBJ1-1; D is undetermined. Germline V CDR1 and CDR2: SNHLY, FYNNEI. V was shortened by 7 bases and J by 4 bases, with 16 bases between the two germline ends. The CDR3 contains 14 residues. The CDR3 DNA sequence: TGTGCCAGCATAATCGTACAGCAAGGCACTGAAGCTTTCTTT. Protein: CASIIVQQGTEAFF. Combining the CDR3 with reference TRBV2 and TRBJ1-1 gives the whole variable domain EPEVTQTPSHQVTQMGQEVILRCVPISNHLYFYWYRQILGQKVEFLVSFYNNEISEKSEIFDDQFSVERPDGSNFTLKIRSTKLEDSAMYFCASIIVQQGTEAFFGQGTRLTVV.

The rearrangement joins TRBV5-6 to TRBJ2-5; D gene ambiguous. Per the germline V gene, CDR1 is SGHDT and CDR2 is YYEEEE. The CDR3 loop spans 15 amino acids. Trimming removed 4 bases from V and 0 bases from J, with 13 bases in between. The CDR3 loop is CASSLPGPYQETQYF. CDR3 in DNA: TGTGCCAGCAGCCTCCCTGGTCCTTACCAAGAGACCCAGTACTTC.

The table lists this clone with a few counts. The chain carries TRBV7-8 and TRBJ2-2; 7 bases are a match to TRBD1. The CDR3 consists of 16 residues. Germline trimming cut 2 bases from V and 5 bases from J; bases unmatched to any gene: 8. Germline V CDR1 and CDR2: SGHVS, FQNEAQ. The CDR3 here is CASSLFTGVGTGELFF. DNA for the CDR3: TGTGCCAGCAGCTTATTTACAGGGGTGGGAACCGGGGAGCTGTTTTTT. The full variable domain, rest sourced from reference TRBV7-8 and TRBJ2-2, is GAGVSQSPRYKVAKRGQDVALRCDPISGHVSLFWYQQALGQGPEFLTYFQNEAQLDKSGLPSDRFFAERPEGSVSTLKIQRTQQEDSAVYLCASSLFTGVGTGELFFGEGSRLTVL.

In its sample, this clone ranks as medium-sized. This chain connects TRBV6-5 to TRBJ1-2; a possible D gene is TRBD1 (5 bases). In germline, CDR1 is MNHEY, CDR2 SVGAGI. This CDR3 is 13 amino acids long. V was trimmed by 0 bases and J by 3 bases, leaving 5 bases between them. CDR3 sequence: CASSYSGDYGYTF. DNA for the CDR3: TGTGCCAGCAGTTACTCGGGGGACTATGGCTACACCTTC.

The chain recombines TRBV19 with TRBJ2-5; 12 bases are shared with TRBD2. The CDR3 contains 18 residues. Germline CDR1 and CDR2: LNHDA and SQIVND (reference sequence). After removal of 7 bases from V and 2 bases from J, the junction contained 14 bases not matched to a gene. The CDR3 region has the DNA TGTGCCAGTAAGGTGAAGGGGGGACTAGCGGGCCAGCAAGAGACCCAGTACTTC. The encoded protein is CASKVKGGLAGQQETQYF.

The CDR3, as DNA: TGTGCCAGCAGCTCTGGGGTAGGGCCCGCTAGCACAGATACGCAGTATTTT. It is translated as CASSSGVGPASTDTQYF. The genes are TRBV7-9 and TRBJ2-3, with D unresolved. Trimming took off 4 bases at V and 0 bases at J, with 17 bases between the two ends. This CDR3 has 17 amino acids. The germline V gene encodes CDR1 SEHNR and CDR2 FQNEAQ (reference sequence). The entire variable domain, with the rest obtained from reference TRBV7-9 and TRBJ2-3, is as follows: DTGVSQNPRHKITKRGQNVTFRCDPISEHNRLYWYRQTLGQGPEFLTYFQNEAQLEKSRLLSDRFSAERPKGSFSTLEIQRTEQGDSAMYLCASSSGVGPASTDTQYFGPGTRLTVL.

The chain employs TRBV7-2 and TRBJ2-2; D uncertain. This CDR3 spans 13 amino acids. Germline V gene data show CDR1 as SGHTA and CDR2 as FQGNSA. V shed 2 bases and J shed 3 bases, with 4 bases lying between them. CDR3 loop: CASSLFDTGELFF. The CDR3 coding sequence is TGTGCCAGCAGCTTATTTGACACCGGGGAGCTGTTTTTT.

A few counts support this clone. The gene calls are TRBV6-5 and TRBJ1-1, with 8 bases fitting TRBD1. Losses at the gene ends were 8 bases for V and 2 bases for J; bases not matched to a gene: 10. From germline, CDR1 is MNHEY and CDR2 SVGAGI. The CDR3 contains 15 residues. The CDR3 is CASQRQGRVNTEAFF. The CDR3, as DNA: TGTGCCAGCCAAAGACAGGGGCGGGTTAACACTGAAGCTTTCTTT.

This rearrangement joins TRBV13 to TRBJ2-3; 7 nucleotides line up with TRBD2. CDR3 length: 16 residues. CDR1 and CDR2 from the germline V gene are PRHDT and FYEKMQ (reference sequence). The ends lost 1 base at V and 0 bases at J; junction bases unmatched: 4. For the CDR3, the DNA is TGTGCCAGCAGCTTAGCTCGGGGGGTAAGCACAGATACGCAGTATTTT. It encodes CASSLARGVSTDTQYF.

By sample share, this clone is medium-sized. CDR3 coding DNA: TGTGCCAGCAGCTACCGGGACACAGATACGCAGTATTTT. Translation: CASSYRDTDTQYF. The chain uses TRBV6-4 and TRBJ2-3; D may be TRBD2 (5 bases). V gave up 6 bases and J gave up 2 bases, with 9 bases separating them. The germline CDR1 and CDR2 sequences are MRHNA and SNTAGT. The CDR3 totals 13 residues.

The chain carries TRBV6-6 and TRBJ1-1, with D maybe TRBD1 (6 bases). The length of the CDR3 is 15 residues. The V and J ends lost 3 bases and 8 bases respectively, with 19 bases between them. From germline, CDR1 is MNHNY and CDR2 SVGAGI (reference sequence). The CDR3 loop reads CASSYQAGDVEEAFF. The DNA of the CDR3 is TGTGCCAGCAGTTATCAAGCAGGGGACGTAGAGGAAGCTTTCTTT.

V usage is TRBV27 and J usage is TRBJ1-1; D might be TRBD1 (5 bases). This CDR3 is built from 14 residues. Trimming took off 5 bases at V and 4 bases at J, with 14 bases between the two ends. Germline lookup yields CDR1 MNHEY and CDR2 SMNVEV (reference sequence). CDR3 in DNA: TGTGCCAGCAGTAGGGGCGGGACCCCCACTGAAGCTTTCTTT. Its translation: CASSRGGTPTEAFF.

The rearrangement uses TRBV4-3 and TRBJ2-1; D perhaps matches TRBD2 (6 bases). V lost 2 bases and J lost 16, with 18 bases in between. The CDR3 totals 13 residues. Germline CDR1 reads LGHNA; CDR2 reads YSLEER. CDR3 coding DNA: TGCGCCAGCAGCCAAACTAACGGGGGAGTGGTTTTCTTC. Translating it yields CASSQTNGGVVFF.

CDR3 bases: TGTGCCAGCAGTGATACTCCAGGACATGGCTACACCTTC. This gives the protein CASSDTPGHGYTF. J is TRBJ1-2 and V is TRBV6-6, with unresolved D. Trimming took off 5 bases at V and 6 bases at J, with 13 bases between the two ends. The CDR3 spans 13 residues. Germline loops: CDR1 MNHNY, CDR2 SVGAGI (reference sequence).

This rearrangement joins TRBV5-1 to TRBJ2-5; D is perhaps TRBD2 (6 bases). Germline V lookup: CDR1 SGHRS, CDR2 YFSETQ. The CDR3 contains 14 residues. V lost 4 bases, J lost 3 bases, and 13 bases lay in between. CDR3 in DNA: TGCGCCAGCAGCCCGGGGCGGGGAAAAGAGACCCAGTACTTC. This sequence encodes CASSPGRGKETQYF.

The chain employs TRBV9 and TRBJ2-2; D remains unclear. Trimming took off 1 base at V and 0 bases at J, with 10 bases between the two ends. From germline, CDR1 is SGDLS and CDR2 YYNGEE. The CDR3 is made up of 16 amino acids. As DNA, the CDR3 is TGTGCCAGCAGCGTAAAAGGGCGTGCGAACACCGGGGAGCTGTTTTTT. This sequence encodes CASSVKGRANTGELFF.

The V gene is TRBV9, the J gene TRBJ2-2; 10 bases agree with TRBD2. From germline, CDR1 is SGDLS and CDR2 YYNGEE. The ends lost 0 bases at V and 6 bases at J; junction bases unmatched: 5. The CDR3 sequence is 16 residues long. CDR3 sequence (DNA): TGTGCCAGCAGCGTAGGAGTAGCGGGGGGACCCGGGGAGCTGTTTTTT. It codes for CASSVGVAGGPGELFF.

The J gene is TRBJ2-1, the V gene TRBV19, with D hard to call. This CDR3 is built from 14 residues. The V end lost 4 bases, the J end lost 9 bases, and 16 bases lay between the germline ends. The germline gives CDR1 LNHDA, CDR2 SQIVND (reference sequence). The CDR3 reads CASSSLVTLGEQFF. The CDR3 coding sequence is TGTGCCAGTAGTAGCTTAGTGACCCTGGGTGAGCAGTTCTTC. Variable domain in full (rest from reference TRBV19 and TRBJ2-1): DGGITQSPKYLFRKEGQNVTLSCEQNLNHDAMYWYRQDPGQGLRLIYYSQIVNDFQKGDIAEGYSVSREKKESFPLTVTSAQKNPTAFYLCASSSLVTLGEQFFGPGTRLTVL.

The chain combines TRBV29-1 with TRBJ2-3; D ambiguous. Deletions cut 6 bases from V and 3 bases from J, with 7 bases between. Per germline, CDR1 SQVTM and CDR2 ANQGSEA. The CDR3 is 11 residues long. This chain's CDR3 is CSVAGTDTQYF. The CDR3 DNA is TGCAGCGTCGCCGGGACAGATACGCAGTATTTT.